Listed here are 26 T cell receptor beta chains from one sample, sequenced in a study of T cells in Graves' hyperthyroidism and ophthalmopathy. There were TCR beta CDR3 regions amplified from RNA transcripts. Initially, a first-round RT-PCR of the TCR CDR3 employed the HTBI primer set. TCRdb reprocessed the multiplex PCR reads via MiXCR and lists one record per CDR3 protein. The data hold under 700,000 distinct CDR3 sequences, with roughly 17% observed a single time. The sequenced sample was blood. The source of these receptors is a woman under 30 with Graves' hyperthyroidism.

The CDR3 sequence is CARTDRLNTEAFF. The CDR3, as DNA: TGTGCCAGGACAGACAGATTGAACACTGAAGCTTTCTTT. J is TRBJ1-1 and V is TRBV2; D may be TRBD1 (5 bases). The CDR3 loop spans 13 amino acids. V gave up 9 bases and J gave up 0 bases, with 11 bases separating them. Germline CDR1 reads SNHLY; CDR2 reads FYNNEI. The full variable domain, in which reference TRBV2 and TRBJ1-1 provide the parts outside the CDR3, is EPEVTQTPSHQVTQMGQEVILRCVPISNHLYFYWYRQILGQKVEFLVSFYNNEISEKSEIFDDQFSVERPDGSNFTLKIRSTKLEDSAMYFCARTDRLNTEAFFGQGTRLTVV.

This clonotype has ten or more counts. The CDR3 DNA reads as TGTGCCAGCAGTTACCCGGGTAGGGTGTACGAGCAGTACTTC. Protein product: CASSYPGRVYEQYF. The chain links TRBV6-1 to TRBJ2-7; no clear D. Per germline, CDR1 MNHNS and CDR2 SASEGT. The CDR3 sequence is 14 residues long. V was trimmed by 5 bases and J by 4 bases, leaving 15 bases between them.

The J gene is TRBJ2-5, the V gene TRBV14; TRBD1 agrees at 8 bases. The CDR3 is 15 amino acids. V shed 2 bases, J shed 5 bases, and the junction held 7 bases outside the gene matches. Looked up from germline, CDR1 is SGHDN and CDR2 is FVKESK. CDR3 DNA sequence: TGTGCCAGCAGCCAACATAGGACAGGGTTCGAGACCCAGTACTTC. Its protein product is CASSQHRTGFETQYF.

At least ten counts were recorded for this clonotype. This CDR3 is CATSDRGATSGGVEQFF. CDR3 nucleotide sequence: TGTGCCACCAGTGATCGAGGGGCGACTAGCGGGGGTGTCGAGCAGTTCTTC. The chain is built from TRBV24-1 and TRBJ2-1; 12 bases match TRBD2. The V segment lost 3 bases and the J segment 10 bases; nucleotides outside the gene matches: 12. Germline values: CDR1 KGHDR, CDR2 SFDVKD. The CDR3 runs 17 residues.

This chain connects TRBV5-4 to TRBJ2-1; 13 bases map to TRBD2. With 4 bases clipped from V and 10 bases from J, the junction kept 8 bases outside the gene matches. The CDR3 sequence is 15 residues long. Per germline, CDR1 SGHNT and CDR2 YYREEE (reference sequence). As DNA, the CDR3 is TGTGCCAGCAGCACGGGACTAGCGGGACCAGGGGAGCAGTTCTTC. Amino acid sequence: CASSTGLAGPGEQFF.

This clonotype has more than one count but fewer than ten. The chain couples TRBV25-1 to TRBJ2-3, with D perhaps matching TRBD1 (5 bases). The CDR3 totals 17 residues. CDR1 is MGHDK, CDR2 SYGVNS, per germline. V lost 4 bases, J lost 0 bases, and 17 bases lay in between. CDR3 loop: CASSAQHQGSSTDTQYF. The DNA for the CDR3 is TGTGCCAGCAGTGCCCAACATCAGGGCTCTAGCACAGATACGCAGTATTTT.

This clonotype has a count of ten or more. In nucleotides, the CDR3 is TGTGCCAGCAGCGCAGCATATAATTCACCCCTCCACTTT. Translation gives CASSAAYNSPLHF. V usage is TRBV6-1 and J usage is TRBJ1-6; D uncertain. From germline, CDR1 is MNHNS and CDR2 SASEGT. The ends were cut back, 6 bases at V and 4 bases at J, with 7 bases in the middle. CDR3 length: 13 amino acids.

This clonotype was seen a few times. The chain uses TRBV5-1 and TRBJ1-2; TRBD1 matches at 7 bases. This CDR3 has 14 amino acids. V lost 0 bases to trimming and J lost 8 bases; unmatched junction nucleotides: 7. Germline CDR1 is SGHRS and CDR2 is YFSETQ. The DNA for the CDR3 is TGCGCCAGCAGCTTGGAAGGGGGCGCTCAAGGCTACACCTTC. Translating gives CASSLEGGAQGYTF.

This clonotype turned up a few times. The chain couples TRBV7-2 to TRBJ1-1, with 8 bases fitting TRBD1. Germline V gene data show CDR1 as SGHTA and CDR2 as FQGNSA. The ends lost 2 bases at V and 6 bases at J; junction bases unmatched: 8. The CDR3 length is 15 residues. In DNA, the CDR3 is TGTGCCAGCAGCTTATCATGGCAGGGGGCCTCTGAAGCTTTCTTT. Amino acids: CASSLSWQGASEAFF.

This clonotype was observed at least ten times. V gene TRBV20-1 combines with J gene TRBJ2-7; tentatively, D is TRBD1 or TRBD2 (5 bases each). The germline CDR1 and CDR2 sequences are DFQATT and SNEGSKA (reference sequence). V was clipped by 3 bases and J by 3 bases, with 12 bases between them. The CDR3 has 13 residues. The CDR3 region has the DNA TGCAGTGCTAGGGGGGAAGCGGACTACGAGCAGTACTTC. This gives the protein CSARGEADYEQYF.

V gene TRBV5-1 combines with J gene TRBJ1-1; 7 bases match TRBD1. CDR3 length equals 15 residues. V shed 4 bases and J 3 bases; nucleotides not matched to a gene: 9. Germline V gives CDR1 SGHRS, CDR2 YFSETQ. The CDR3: CASSSYRGSDTEAFF. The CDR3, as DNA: TGCGCCAGCAGCAGTTACAGGGGTTCTGACACTGAAGCTTTCTTT.

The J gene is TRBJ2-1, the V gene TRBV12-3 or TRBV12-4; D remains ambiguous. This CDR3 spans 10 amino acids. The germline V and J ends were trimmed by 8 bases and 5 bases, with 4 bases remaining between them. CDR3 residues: CASGHNEQFF. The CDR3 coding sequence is TGTGCCAGCGGCCACAATGAGCAGTTCTTC.

CDR3 sequence (DNA): TGTGCCAGCAGCCCCGCTCCCGGGACTAGCGGGGAAGAGACCCAGTACTTC. Translating gives CASSPAPGTSGEETQYF. The genes are TRBV6-1 and TRBJ2-5, with TRBD2 matching 13 bases. Germline CDR1 is MNHNS and CDR2 is SASEGT. The CDR3 has 17 residues. With V trimmed by 6 bases and J by 3 bases, 10 bases remained unmatched.

CDR3 nucleotides: TGCAGTGCGAGGACCCCTCTAGCGGGACCAAGCACAGATACGCAGTATTTT. It translates to CSARTPLAGPSTDTQYF. The chain employs TRBV20-1 and TRBJ2-3; 9 bases are a match to TRBD2. The ends lost 6 bases at V and 0 bases at J; junction bases unmatched: 13. Per the germline V gene, CDR1 is DFQATT and CDR2 is SNEGSKA (reference sequence). This CDR3 is built from 17 residues.

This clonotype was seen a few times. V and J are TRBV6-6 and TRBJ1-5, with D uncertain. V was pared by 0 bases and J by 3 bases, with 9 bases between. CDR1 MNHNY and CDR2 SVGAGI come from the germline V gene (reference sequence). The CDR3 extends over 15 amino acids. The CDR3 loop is CASSYSAGFNQPQHF. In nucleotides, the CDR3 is TGTGCCAGCAGTTACTCCGCGGGGTTCAATCAGCCCCAGCATTTT.

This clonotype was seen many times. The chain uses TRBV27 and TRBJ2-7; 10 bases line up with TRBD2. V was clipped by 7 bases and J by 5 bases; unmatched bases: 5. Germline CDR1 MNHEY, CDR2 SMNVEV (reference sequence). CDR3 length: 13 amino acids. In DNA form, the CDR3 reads TGTGCCAGCATGCCGGGACTAGCGAACGAGCAGTACTTC. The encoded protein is CASMPGLANEQYF.

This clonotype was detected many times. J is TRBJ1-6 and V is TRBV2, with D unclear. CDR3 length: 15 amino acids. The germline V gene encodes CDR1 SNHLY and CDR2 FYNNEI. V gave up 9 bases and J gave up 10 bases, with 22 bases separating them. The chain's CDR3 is CARDQREGHGSPLHF. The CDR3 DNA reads TGTGCCAGAGACCAGAGGGAGGGTCACGGATCACCCCTCCACTTT.

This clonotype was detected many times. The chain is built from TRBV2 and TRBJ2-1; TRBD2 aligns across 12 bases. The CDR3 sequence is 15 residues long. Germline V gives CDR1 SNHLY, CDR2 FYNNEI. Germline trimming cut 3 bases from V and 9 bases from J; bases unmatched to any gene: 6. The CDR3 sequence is CASSDLAGGRSEQFF. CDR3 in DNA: TGTGCCAGCAGTGACCTAGCGGGAGGGCGAAGTGAGCAGTTCTTC. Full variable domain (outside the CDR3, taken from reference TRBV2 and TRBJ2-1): EPEVTQTPSHQVTQMGQEVILRCVPISNHLYFYWYRQILGQKVEFLVSFYNNEISEKSEIFDDQFSVERPDGSNFTLKIRSTKLEDSAMYFCASSDLAGGRSEQFFGPGTRLTVL.

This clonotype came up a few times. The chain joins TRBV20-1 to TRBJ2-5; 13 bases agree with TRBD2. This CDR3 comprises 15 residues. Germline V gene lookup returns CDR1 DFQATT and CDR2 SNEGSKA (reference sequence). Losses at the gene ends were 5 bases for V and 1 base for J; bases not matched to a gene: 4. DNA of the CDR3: TGCAGTGCTTGGACTAGCGGGAGCTTCCAAGAGACCCAGTACTTC. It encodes CSAWTSGSFQETQYF.

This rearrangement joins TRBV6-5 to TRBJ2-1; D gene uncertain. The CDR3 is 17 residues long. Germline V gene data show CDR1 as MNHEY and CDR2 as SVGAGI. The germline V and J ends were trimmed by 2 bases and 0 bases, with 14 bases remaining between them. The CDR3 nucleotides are TGTGCCAGCAGTTACCTTAGTGACTCGAGCTCCTACAATGAGCAGTTCTTC. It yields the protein CASSYLSDSSSYNEQFF.

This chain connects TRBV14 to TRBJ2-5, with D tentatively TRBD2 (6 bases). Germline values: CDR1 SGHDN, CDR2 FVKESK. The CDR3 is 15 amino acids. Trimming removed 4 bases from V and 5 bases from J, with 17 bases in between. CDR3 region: CASSPPGRGPETQYF. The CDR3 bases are TGTGCCAGCAGCCCCCCCGGGCGGGGTCCGGAGACCCAGTACTTC.

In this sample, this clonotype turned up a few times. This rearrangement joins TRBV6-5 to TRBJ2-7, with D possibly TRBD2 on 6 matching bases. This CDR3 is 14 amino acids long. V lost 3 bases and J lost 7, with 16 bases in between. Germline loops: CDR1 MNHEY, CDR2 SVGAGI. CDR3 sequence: CASSYRLVSGEQYF. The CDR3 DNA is TGTGCCAGCAGTTATCGACTAGTGTCGGGTGAGCAGTACTTC.

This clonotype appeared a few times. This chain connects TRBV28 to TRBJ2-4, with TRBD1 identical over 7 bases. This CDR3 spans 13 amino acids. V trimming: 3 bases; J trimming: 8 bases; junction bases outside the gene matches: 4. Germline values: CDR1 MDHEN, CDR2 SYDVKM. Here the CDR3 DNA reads TGTGCCAGCAGTTTCAACAGGGGTGACATTCAGTACTTC. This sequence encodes CASSFNRGDIQYF. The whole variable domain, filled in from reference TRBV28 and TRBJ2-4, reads DVKVTQSSRYLVKRTGEKVFLECVQDMDHENMFWYRQDPGLGLRLIYFSYDVKMKEKGDIPEGYSVSREKKERFSLILESASTNQTSMYLCASSFNRGDIQYFGAGTRLSVL.

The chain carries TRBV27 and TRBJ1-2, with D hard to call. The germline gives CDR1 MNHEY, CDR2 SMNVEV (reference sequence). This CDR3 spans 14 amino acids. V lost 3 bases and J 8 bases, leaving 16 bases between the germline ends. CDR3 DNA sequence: TGTGCCAGCAGTTTGAATCCCCTTTGGCGAGGCTACACCTTC. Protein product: CASSLNPLWRGYTF.

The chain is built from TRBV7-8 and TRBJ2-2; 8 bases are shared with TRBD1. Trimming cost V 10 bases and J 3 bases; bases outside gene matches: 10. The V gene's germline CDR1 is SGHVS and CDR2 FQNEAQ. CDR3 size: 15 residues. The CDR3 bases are TGTGCCACCCTAAAGGACAGGGCCCACACCGGGGAGCTGTTTTTT. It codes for CATLKDRAHTGELFF.

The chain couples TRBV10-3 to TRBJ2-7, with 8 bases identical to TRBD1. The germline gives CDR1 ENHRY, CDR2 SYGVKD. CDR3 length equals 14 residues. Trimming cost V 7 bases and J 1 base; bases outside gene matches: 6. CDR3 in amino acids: CAITEGTGSYEQYF. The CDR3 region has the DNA TGTGCCATCACGGAGGGGACAGGATCCTACGAGCAGTACTTC.